This entry concerns a single T cell receptor beta chain. This record comes from a study of control samples from healthy donors and cancer patients. Clones were read by immunoSEQ multiplex PCR, and TCRdb kept only the in-frame ones, dropping some. The table records more than 80,000 clones, 93% of them present only once. The sequenced material came from blood. The origin of this receptor is a man younger than 35 in good health.

The CDR3 sequence is CASSQVQGVGNTIYF. DNA of the CDR3: TGTGCCAGCAGCCAAGTACAGGGCGTGGGAAACACCATATATTTT. The chain couples TRBV3-1 (or the pseudogene TRBV3-2) to TRBJ1-3; the D gene is possibly TRBD1 (6 bases). V was clipped by 1 base and J by 4 bases, with 11 bases between them. This CDR3 has 15 amino acids. Germline V gene lookup returns CDR1 LGHDT and CDR2 YNNKEL (reference sequence).